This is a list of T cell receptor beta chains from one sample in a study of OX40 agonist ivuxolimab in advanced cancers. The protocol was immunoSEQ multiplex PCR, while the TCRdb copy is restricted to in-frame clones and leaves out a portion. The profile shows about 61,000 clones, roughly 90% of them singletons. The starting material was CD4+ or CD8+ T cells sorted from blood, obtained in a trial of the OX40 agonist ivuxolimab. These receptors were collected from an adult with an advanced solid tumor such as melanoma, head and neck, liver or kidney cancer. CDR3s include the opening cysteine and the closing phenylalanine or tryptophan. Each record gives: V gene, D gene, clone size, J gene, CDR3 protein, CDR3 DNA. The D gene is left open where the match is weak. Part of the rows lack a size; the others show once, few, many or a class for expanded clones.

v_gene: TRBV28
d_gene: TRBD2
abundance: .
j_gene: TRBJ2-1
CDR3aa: CASSWASGRFGVADEQFF
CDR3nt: TGTGCCAGCAGTTGGGCTAGCGGGAGGTTCGGGGTTGCGGATGAGCAGTTCTTC

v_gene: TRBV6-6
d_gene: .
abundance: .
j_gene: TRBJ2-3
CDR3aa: CASSYEVGTQYF
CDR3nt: TGTGCCAGCAGTTACGAAGTTGGTACGCAGTATTTT

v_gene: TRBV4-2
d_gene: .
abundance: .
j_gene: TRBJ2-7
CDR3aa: CASSQDGEQYF
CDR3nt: TGTGCCAGCAGCCAAGATGGCGAGCAGTACTTC

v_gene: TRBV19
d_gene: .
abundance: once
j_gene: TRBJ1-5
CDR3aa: CASTPATGVSNQPQHF
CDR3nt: TGTGCCAGTACCCCTGCGACAGGAGTTTCCAATCAGCCCCAGCATTTT

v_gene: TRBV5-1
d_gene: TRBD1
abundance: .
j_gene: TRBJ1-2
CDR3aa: CASSTTGFGYTF
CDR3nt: TGCGCCAGCAGCACGACAGGGTTCGGCTACACCTTC

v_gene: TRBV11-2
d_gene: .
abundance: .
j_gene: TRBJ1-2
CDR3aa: CASSFSTALVF
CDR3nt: TGTGCCAGCAGCTTCTCGACTGCTCTGGTATTC

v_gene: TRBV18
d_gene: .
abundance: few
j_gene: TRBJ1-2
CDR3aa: CASSPGQGRNGGYTF
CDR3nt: TGTGCCAGCTCACCAGGTCAGGGGCGGAATGGTGGCTACACCTTC

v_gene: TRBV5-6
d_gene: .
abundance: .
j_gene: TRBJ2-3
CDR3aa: CASSLNFLPLTDTQYF
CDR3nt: TGTGCCAGCAGCTTGAACTTCTTGCCTCTTACAGATACGCAGTATTTT

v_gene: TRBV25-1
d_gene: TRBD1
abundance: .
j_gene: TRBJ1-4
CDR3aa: CASSEPGQLNEKLFF
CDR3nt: TGTGCCAGCAGCGAACCGGGACAGCTTAATGAAAAACTGTTTTTT

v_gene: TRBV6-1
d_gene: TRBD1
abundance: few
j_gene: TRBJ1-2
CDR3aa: CASSEGQTPSYGYTF
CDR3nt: TGTGCCAGCAGCGAGGGACAGACCCCGTCCTATGGCTACACCTTC

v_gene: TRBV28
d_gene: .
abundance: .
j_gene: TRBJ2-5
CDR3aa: CASRVGETQYF
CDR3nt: TGTGCCAGCAGAGTCGGGGAGACCCAGTACTTC

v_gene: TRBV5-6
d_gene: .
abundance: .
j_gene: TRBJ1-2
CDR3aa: CASSFSSILYGYTF
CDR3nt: TGTGCCAGCAGCTTCTCGAGCATTCTCTATGGCTACACCTTC

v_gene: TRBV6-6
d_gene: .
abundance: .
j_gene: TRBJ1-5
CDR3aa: CASSKESLNQPQHF
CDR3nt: TGTGCCAGCAGCAAAGAGAGCTTAAATCAGCCCCAGCATTTT

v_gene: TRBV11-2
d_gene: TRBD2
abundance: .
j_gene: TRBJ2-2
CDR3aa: CASSISGRRPGELFF
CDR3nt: TGTGCCAGCAGCATAAGCGGGAGAAGGCCCGGGGAGCTGTTTTTT

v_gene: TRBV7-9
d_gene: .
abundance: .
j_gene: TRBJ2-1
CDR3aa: CASSLDGYNEQFF
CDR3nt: TGTGCCAGCAGCCTGGATGGATACAATGAGCAGTTCTTC

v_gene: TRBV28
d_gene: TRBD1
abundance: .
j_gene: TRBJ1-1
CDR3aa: CASSTPTGGAFF
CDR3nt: TGTGCCAGCAGTACTCCGACAGGGGGAGCTTTCTTT

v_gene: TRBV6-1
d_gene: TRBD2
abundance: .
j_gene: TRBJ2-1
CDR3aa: CASSEIGGRARNEQFF
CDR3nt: TGTGCCAGCAGTGAAATAGGCGGGAGGGCCAGGAATGAGCAGTTCTTC

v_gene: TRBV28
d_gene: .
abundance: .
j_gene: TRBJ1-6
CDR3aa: CASSLPRGGNSPLHF
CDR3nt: TGTGCCAGCAGTTTACCCCGCGGTGGGAATTCACCCCTCCACTTT

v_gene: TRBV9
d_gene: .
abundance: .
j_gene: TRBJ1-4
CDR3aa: CASSVGGTSAEKLFF
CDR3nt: TGTGCCAGCAGCGTAGGGGGGACATCAGCAGAAAAACTGTTTTTT

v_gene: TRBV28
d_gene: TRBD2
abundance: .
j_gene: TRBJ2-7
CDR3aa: CASSFPPGGLAPLSYEQYF
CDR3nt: TGTGCCAGCAGTTTTCCCCCCGGGGGACTAGCGCCACTCTCCTACGAGCAGTACTTC

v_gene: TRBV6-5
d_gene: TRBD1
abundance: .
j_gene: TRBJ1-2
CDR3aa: CASSYSTGRYGYTF
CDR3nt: TGTGCCAGCAGTTACTCGACAGGGAGATATGGCTACACCTTC

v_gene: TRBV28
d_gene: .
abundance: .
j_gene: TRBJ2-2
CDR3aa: CASNWAGSTGELFF
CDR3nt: TGTGCCAGCAATTGGGCGGGGTCCACCGGGGAGCTGTTTTTT

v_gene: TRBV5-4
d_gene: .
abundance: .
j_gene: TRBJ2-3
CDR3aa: CASSLEANREGTDTQYF
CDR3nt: TGTGCCAGCAGCTTGGAGGCGAACAGGGAAGGGACAGATACGCAGTATTTT

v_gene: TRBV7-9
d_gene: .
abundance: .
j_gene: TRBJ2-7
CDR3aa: CASSLVARGEQYF
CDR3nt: TGTGCCAGCAGCTTAGTGGCCAGGGGCGAGCAGTACTTC

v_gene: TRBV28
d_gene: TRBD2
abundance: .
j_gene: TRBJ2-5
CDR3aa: CASSFGGSVETQYF
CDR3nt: TGTGCCAGCAGTTTCGGCGGGAGCGTAGAGACCCAGTACTTC

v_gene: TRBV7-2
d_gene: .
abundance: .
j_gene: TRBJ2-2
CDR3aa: CASSLKKGGPGELFF
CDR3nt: TGTGCCAGCAGCTTAAAAAAAGGGGGGCCCGGGGAGCTGTTTTTT

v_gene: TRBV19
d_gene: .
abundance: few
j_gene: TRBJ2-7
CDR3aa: CASSTAGSYEQYF
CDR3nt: TGTGCCAGTAGTACGGCAGGGAGCTACGAGCAGTACTTC

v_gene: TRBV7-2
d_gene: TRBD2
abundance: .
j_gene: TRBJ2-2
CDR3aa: CASSLGTSGRPGELFF
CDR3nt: TGTGCCAGCAGCTTAGGAACTAGCGGGAGACCCGGGGAGCTGTTTTTT

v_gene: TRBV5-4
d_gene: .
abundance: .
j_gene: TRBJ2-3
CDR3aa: CASSFGTDTQYF
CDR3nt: TGTGCCAGCAGCTTCGGCACAGATACGCAGTATTTT

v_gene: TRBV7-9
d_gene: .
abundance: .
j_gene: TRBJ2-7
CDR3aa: CASSLTNGAYEQYF
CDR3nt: TGTGCCAGCAGCTTAACGAACGGGGCCTACGAGCAGTACTTC

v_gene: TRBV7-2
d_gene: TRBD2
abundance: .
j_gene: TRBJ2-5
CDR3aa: CASRNRGLAGEGETQYF
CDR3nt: TGTGCCAGCAGAAATAGGGGCTTGGCGGGGGAGGGGGAGACCCAGTACTTC

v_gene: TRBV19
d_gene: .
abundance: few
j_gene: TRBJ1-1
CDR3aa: CASSAGTPTAEAFF
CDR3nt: TGTGCCAGTAGTGCTGGGACACCCACCGCTGAAGCTTTCTTT

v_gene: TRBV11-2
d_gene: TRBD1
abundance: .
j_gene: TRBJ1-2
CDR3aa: CASRSLKGTAAPPYGYTF
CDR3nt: TGTGCCAGCAGGTCTCTGAAGGGGACAGCGGCACCCCCCTATGGCTACACCTTC

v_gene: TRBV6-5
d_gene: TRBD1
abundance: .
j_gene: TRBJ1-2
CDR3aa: CASSYSTGQGAYGYTF
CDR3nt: TGTGCCAGCAGTTACTCGACGGGACAGGGGGCCTATGGCTACACCTTC

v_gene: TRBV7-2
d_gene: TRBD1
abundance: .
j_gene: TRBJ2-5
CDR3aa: CASSGRTGVETQYF
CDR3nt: TGTGCCAGCAGCGGGAGGACAGGGGTAGAGACCCAGTACTTC

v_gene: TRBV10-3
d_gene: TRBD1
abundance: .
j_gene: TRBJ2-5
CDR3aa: CAISPGQGQETQYF
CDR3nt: TGTGCCATCAGTCCGGGACAGGGTCAAGAGACCCAGTACTTC

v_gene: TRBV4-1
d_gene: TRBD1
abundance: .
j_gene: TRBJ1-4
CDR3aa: CASSFQGGKLFF
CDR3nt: TGCGCCAGCAGTTTCCAGGGGGGAAAACTGTTTTTT

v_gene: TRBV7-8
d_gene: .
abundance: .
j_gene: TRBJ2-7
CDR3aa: CASSLMAATYEQYF
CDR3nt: TGTGCCAGCAGCTTAATGGCGGCAACCTACGAGCAGTACTTC

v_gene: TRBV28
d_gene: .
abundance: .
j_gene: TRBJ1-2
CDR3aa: CASSLFEYGYTF
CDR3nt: TGTGCCAGCAGTTTATTCGAGTATGGCTACACCTTC

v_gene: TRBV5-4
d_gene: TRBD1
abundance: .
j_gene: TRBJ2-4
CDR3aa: CASSKTGLAKNIQYF
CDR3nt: TGTGCCAGCAGCAAGACAGGGCTAGCCAAAAACATTCAGTACTTC

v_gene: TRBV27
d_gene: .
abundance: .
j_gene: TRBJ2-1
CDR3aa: CASTAGASGWGSYNEQFF
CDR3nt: TGTGCCAGCACCGCGGGGGCTAGTGGATGGGGCTCCTACAATGAGCAGTTCTTC

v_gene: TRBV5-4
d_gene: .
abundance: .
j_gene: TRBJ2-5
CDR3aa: CASSLGRQETQYF
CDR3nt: TGTGCCAGCAGCTTGGGCCGACAAGAGACCCAGTACTTC

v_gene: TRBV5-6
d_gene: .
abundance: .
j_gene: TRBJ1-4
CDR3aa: CASSGTAARREKLFF
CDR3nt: TGTGCCAGCAGCGGCACGGCCGCGCGGAGAGAAAAACTGTTTTTT

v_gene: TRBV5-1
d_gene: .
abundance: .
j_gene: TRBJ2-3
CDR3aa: CASSTQSSTDTQYF
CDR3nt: TGCGCCAGCAGCACACAGAGTAGCACAGATACGCAGTATTTT

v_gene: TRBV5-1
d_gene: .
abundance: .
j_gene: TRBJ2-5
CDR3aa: CASSLGVVGQETQYF
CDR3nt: TGCGCCAGCAGCTTGGGGGTAGTCGGGCAAGAGACCCAGTACTTC

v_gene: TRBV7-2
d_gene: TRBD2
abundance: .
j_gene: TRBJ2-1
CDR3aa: CASLSGGAVNEQFF
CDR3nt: TGTGCCAGCCTTAGCGGGGGGGCCGTCAATGAGCAGTTCTTC

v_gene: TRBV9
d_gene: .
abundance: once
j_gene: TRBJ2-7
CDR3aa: CASSAGAGRDWDEQYF
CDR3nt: TGTGCCAGCAGCGCTGGGGCAGGGCGGGACTGGGACGAGCAGTACTTC

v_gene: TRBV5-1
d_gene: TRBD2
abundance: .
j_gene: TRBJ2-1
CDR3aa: CASSLRAGTNNEQFF
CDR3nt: TGCGCCAGCAGCTTGAGAGCCGGGACTAACAATGAGCAGTTCTTC

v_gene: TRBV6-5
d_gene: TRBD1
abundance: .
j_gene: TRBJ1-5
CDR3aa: CASRSGQLYQPQHF
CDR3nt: TGTGCCAGCAGGTCGGGACAGCTGTACCAGCCCCAGCATTTT

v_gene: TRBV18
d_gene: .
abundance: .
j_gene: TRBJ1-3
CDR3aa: CASSPGGAGNTIYF
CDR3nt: TGTGCCAGCTCACCAGGAGGAGCTGGAAACACCATATATTTT

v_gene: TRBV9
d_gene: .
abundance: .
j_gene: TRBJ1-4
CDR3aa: CASSALGATNEKLFF
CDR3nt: TGTGCCAGCAGCGCCCTGGGTGCAACTAATGAAAAACTGTTTTTT

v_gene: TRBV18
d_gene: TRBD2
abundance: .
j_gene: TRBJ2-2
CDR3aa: CASSPLGLAGGAAGELFF
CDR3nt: TGTGCCAGCTCACCACTGGGACTAGCGGGAGGTGCGGCCGGGGAGCTGTTTTTT

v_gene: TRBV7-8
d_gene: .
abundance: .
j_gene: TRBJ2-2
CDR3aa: CASSSPTGNTGELFF
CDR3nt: TGTGCCAGCAGCTCCCCGACTGGGAACACCGGGGAGCTGTTTTTT

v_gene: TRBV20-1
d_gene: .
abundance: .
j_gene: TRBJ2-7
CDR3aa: CSARGGGEQYF
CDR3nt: TGCAGTGCCCGTGGGGGAGGCGAGCAGTACTTC

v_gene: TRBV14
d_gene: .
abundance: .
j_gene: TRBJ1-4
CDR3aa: CASSPRGGGSEKLFF
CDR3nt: TGTGCCAGCAGCCCCAGGGGAGGGGGTAGTGAAAAACTGTTTTTT

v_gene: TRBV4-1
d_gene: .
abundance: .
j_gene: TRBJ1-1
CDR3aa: CASRGPLMNTEAFF
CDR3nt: TGCGCCAGCAGAGGACCGCTTATGAACACTGAAGCTTTCTTT

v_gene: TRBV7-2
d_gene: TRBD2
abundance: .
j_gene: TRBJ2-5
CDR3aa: CASTRQVAGVWETQYF
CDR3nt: TGTGCCAGCACTCGGCAGGTAGCGGGGGTCTGGGAGACCCAGTACTTC

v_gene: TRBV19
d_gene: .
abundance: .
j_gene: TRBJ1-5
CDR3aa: CASADSYNQPQHF
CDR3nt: TGTGCCAGTGCAGACAGCTACAATCAGCCCCAGCATTTT